These 3 T cell receptor beta chains were sequenced from one sample in a study of cytomegalovirus exposure and HLA in healthy donors. 60 Vbeta and 13 Jbeta primers were used in PCR. Only in-frame clones appear in the TCRdb table, and some are missing; sequencing was by immunoSEQ multiplex PCR. This sample has 150,000 to 200,000 clones, with more than 75% found just once. Sequencing was performed on PBMCs. Receptors originate from a woman in her 40s in good health and CMV-seronegative.

The rearrangement links TRBV13 to TRBJ2-5, with TRBD2 identical over 11 bases. The CDR3 loop spans 17 amino acids. V lost 3 bases, J lost 3 bases, and 9 bases stayed unmatched. Germline lookup yields CDR1 PRHDT and CDR2 FYEKMQ (reference sequence). CDR3 in amino acids: CASSFQLPGLAEETQYF. For the CDR3, the DNA is TGTGCCAGCAGCTTTCAACTACCGGGACTAGCGGAAGAGACCCAGTACTTC.

The rearrangement links TRBV27 to TRBJ2-5; 7 nucleotides agree with TRBD2. Germline V gene sequence: CDR1 MNHEY, CDR2 SMNVEV (reference sequence). The CDR3 has 15 amino acids. V was pared by 0 bases and J by 2 bases, with 3 bases of the junction left unmatched. The CDR3, as DNA: TGTGCCAGCAGTTTATCTTCCGGGGGGCAAGAGACCCAGTACTTC. This translates into CASSLSSGGQETQYF.

The chain recombines TRBV5-5 with TRBJ2-7; 8 bases are shared with TRBD1. Germline V CDR1 and CDR2: SGHKS, YYEKEE (reference sequence). This CDR3 has 14 residues. The V and J ends lost 3 bases and 5 bases, in that order; junction bases with no gene match: 7. CDR3 nucleotides: TGTGCCAGCAGCTCAAGGACAGGGATGGACGAGCAGTACTTC. Its translation: CASSSRTGMDEQYF.